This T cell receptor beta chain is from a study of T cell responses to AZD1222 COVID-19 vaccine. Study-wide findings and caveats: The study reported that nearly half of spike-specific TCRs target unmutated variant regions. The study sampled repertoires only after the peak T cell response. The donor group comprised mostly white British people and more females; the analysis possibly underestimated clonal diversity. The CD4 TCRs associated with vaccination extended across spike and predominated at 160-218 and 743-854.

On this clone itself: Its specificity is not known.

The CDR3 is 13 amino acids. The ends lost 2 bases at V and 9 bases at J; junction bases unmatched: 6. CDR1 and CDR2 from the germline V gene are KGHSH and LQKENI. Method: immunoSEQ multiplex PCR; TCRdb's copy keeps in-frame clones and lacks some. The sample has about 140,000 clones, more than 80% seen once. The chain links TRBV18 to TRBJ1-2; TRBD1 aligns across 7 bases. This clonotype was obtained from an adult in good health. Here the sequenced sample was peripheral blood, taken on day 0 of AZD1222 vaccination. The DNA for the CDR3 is TGTGCCAGCTCACCAGGGCAGGGGGAACGCTACACCTTC. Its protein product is CASSPGQGERYTF. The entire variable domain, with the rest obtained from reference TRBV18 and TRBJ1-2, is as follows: NAGVMQNPRHLVRRRGQEARLRCSPMKGHSHVYWYRQLPEEGLKFMVYLQKENIIDESGMPKERFSAEFPKEGPSILRIQQVVRGDSAAYFCASSPGQGERYTFGSGTRLTVV.